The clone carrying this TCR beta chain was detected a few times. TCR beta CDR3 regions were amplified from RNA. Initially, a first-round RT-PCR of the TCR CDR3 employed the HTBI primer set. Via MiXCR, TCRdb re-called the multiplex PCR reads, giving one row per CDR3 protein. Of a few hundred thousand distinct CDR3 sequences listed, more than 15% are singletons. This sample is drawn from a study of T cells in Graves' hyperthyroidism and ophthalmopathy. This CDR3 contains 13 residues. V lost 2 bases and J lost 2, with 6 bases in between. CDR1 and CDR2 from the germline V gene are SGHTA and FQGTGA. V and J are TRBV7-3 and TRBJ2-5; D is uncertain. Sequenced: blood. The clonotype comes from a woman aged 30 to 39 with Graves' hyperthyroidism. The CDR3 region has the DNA TGTGCCAGCAGCTTACATTCACAAGAGACCCAGTACTTC. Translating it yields CASSLHSQETQYF.